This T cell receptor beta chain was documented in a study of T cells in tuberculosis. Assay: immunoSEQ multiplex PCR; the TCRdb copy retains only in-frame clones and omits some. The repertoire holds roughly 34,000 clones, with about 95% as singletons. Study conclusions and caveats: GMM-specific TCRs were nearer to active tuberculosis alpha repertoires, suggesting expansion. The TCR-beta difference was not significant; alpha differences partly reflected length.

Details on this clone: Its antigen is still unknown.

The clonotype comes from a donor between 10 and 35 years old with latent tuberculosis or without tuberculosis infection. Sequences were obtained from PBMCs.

In DNA form, the CDR3 reads TGTGCCAGCAGCGTATTTGGGACTAGCGGGGGGGAGACCACAGATACGCAGTATTTT. Translated: CASSVFGTSGGETTDTQYF. The V gene is TRBV9, the J gene TRBJ2-3, with 16 bases identical to TRBD2. The J segment lost 2 bases and the V segment lost 1 base, leaving 7 bases of the junction unmatched. CDR1 SGDLS and CDR2 YYNGEE come from the germline V gene. This CDR3 region has 19 residues.